The 21 T cell receptor beta chains given below trace back to one sample, sequenced in a study of T cells in Graves' hyperthyroidism and ophthalmopathy. RNA transcripts served as the template for amplifying TCR beta CDR3 regions. RT-PCR in the first round (using the HTBI primer set) targeted the TCR CDR3. TCRdb re-analysed the multiplex PCR reads in MiXCR, keeping a single row per CDR3 protein. Altogether some 350,000 distinct CDR3 sequences are present, approximately 14% being singletons, with the ten largest covering roughly 35%. Material: blood. Receptor source: a woman aged 40 to 50 with Graves' ophthalmopathy.

The chain carries TRBV11-1 and TRBJ2-4, with D hard to call. Per germline, CDR1 SGHAT and CDR2 FQDESV (reference sequence). The V end lost 4 bases, the J end lost 6 bases, and 7 bases lay between the germline ends. CDR3 length equals 12 residues. For the CDR3, the DNA is TGTGCCAGCAGCTACGAGGCAAACATTCAGTACTTC. Translated: CASSYEANIQYF.

Many counts were recorded for this clonotype. This chain joins TRBV6-2 or TRBV6-3 and TRBJ2-1; the match to TRBD2 covers 11 bases. Germline V gene lookup returns CDR1 MNHEY and CDR2 SVGEGT. This CDR3 is 18 amino acids long. J lost 4 bases, V lost 3 bases, and 11 bases had no gene match. CDR3 nucleotides: TGTGCCAGCAGTTATTTGCCCTTGACTAGCGGGACTTACAATGAGCAGTTCTTC. Translation: CASSYLPLTSGTYNEQFF.

Many counts were recorded for this clonotype. The CDR3 DNA is TGCAGTGCTAGGGGGGTAGGAGAGACCCAGTACTTC. Its protein product is CSARGVGETQYF. The chain employs TRBV20-1 and TRBJ2-5; D is possibly TRBD1 or TRBD2 (5 bases each). V was pared by 3 bases and J by 4 bases, with 9 bases between. Germline CDR1 reads DFQATT; CDR2 reads SNEGSKA (reference sequence). The CDR3 covers 12 residues.

This clonotype has only a few counts. The chain combines TRBV10-2 with TRBJ2-1; D is possibly TRBD2 (6 bases). Trimming took off 8 bases at V and 4 bases at J, with 18 bases between the two ends. This CDR3 contains 15 residues. Germline lookup yields CDR1 WSHSY and CDR2 SAAADI. CDR3 residues: CASLWGRERYNEQFF. CDR3 DNA sequence: TGCGCCAGCCTATGGGGTCGGGAGCGGTACAATGAGCAGTTCTTC.

This clonotype was seen repeatedly, ten times or more. The J gene is TRBJ1-3, the V gene TRBV11-2, with a weak D call TRBD1 (5 bases). The ends were cut back, 2 bases at V and 2 bases at J, with 10 bases in the middle. The germline gives CDR1 SGHAT, CDR2 FQNNGV. This CDR3 region has 15 residues. The CDR3 sequence: CASSLSLGPGNTIYF. The CDR3 nucleotides are TGTGCCAGCAGCTTAAGTTTGGGACCTGGAAACACCATATATTTT.

This clonotype was picked up many times. The CDR3 nucleotides are TGTGCCAGCAGTGAACGGTCACAGGGCTACCAAGAGACCCAGTACTTC. It is translated as CASSERSQGYQETQYF. V usage is TRBV2 and J usage is TRBJ2-5; maybe TRBD1 (6 bases). With 2 bases removed from V and 0 bases from J, the gap between germline ends came to 13 bases. CDR1 is SNHLY, CDR2 FYNNEI, per germline. CDR3 length: 16 amino acids.

V gene TRBV19 combines with J gene TRBJ1-1, with D perhaps TRBD1 (6 bases). The CDR3 extends over 14 amino acids. CDR1 is LNHDA and CDR2 is SQIVND in the germline V gene (reference sequence). V was shortened by 4 bases and J by 4 bases, with 13 bases between the two germline ends. The CDR3 region is CASSTSRGATEAFF. CDR3 DNA sequence: TGTGCCAGTAGTACCTCGCGGGGGGCCACTGAAGCTTTCTTT.

This clonotype was counted at least ten times. This chain links TRBV20-1 with TRBJ2-1; no definite D call. Trimming left V 2 bases short and J 7 bases short, with 18 bases between. This CDR3 has 15 residues. Germline lookup yields CDR1 DFQATT and CDR2 SNEGSKA (reference sequence). The DNA for the CDR3 is TGCAGTGCTAGACCAGTAGGACGGGCGTGGAATGAGCAGTTCTTC. Amino acids: CSARPVGRAWNEQFF.

This clonotype was detected many times. The chain carries TRBV7-9 and TRBJ2-1, with TRBD1 matching 7 bases. The CDR3 runs to 15 residues. The junction had 6 bases not matched to a gene; V was cut back by 4 bases and J by 3 bases. Germline lookup yields CDR1 SEHNR and CDR2 FQNEAQ (reference sequence). This chain's CDR3 is CASSYGQVGYNEQFF. The CDR3 DNA is TGTGCCAGCAGCTATGGACAGGTCGGCTACAATGAGCAGTTCTTC.

The V call is TRBV10-3, the J call TRBJ1-4, with a weak D call TRBD1 (5 bases). CDR1 and CDR2 (germline): ENHRY, SYGVKD. The V and J ends lost 4 bases and 4 bases respectively, with 7 bases between them. CDR3 length: 13 amino acids. The CDR3 DNA reads as TGTGCCATCAGTGGGGGCATTAATGAAAAACTGTTTTTT. This encodes CAISGGINEKLFF.

Points on this clonotype: Germline and junction disagree at one end, which may indicate a read error. The CDR3 is CASSLAFASGKAGELFF. The CDR3 DNA sequence: TGTGCTAGCAGCTTAGCGTTCGCTAGCGGGAAAGCCGGGGAGCTGTTTTTT. The gene calls are TRBV7-7 and TRBJ2-2; 9 positions match TRBD2. The CDR3 contains 17 residues. Germline V gene sequence: CDR1 SSHAT, CDR2 FNYEAQ (reference sequence).

Notes on this clonotype: Just one base apart from a much larger clone, this may be a read error. The rearrangement uses TRBV6-1 and TRBJ1-2, with D possibly being TRBD1 (5 bases). Per germline, CDR1 MNHNS and CDR2 SASEGT. There are 17 residues in the CDR3. For the CDR3, the DNA is TGTGACAGCAGCCCGCTGCGGGGGGTCTCCCGAAGCTATGGCTACACCTTC. Translating it yields CDSSPLRGVSRSYGYTF.

The sample holds many counts of this clonotype. The rearrangement uses TRBV29-1 and TRBJ2-7; TRBD1 or TRBD2 may be the D gene (5 bases each). Germline V gives CDR1 SQVTM, CDR2 ANQGSEA. V gave up 6 bases and J gave up 3 bases, with 15 bases separating them. This CDR3 region has 13 residues. The CDR3 here is CSVRTGTDYEQYF. The CDR3 DNA reads TGCAGCGTGAGGACCGGGACCGACTACGAGCAGTACTTC.

This clonotype has a count of ten or more. This chain links TRBV29-1 with TRBJ2-7; weak D call: TRBD1 (5 bases). CDR3 length equals 11 residues. Germline V gene data show CDR1 as SQVTM and CDR2 as ANQGSEA. V lost 4 bases, J lost 5 bases, and 9 bases lay in between. CDR3 bases: TGCAGCGTTGCAGGGTTTGACGAGCAGTACTTC. This encodes CSVAGFDEQYF.

This clonotype was seen ten or more times. V usage is TRBV14 and J usage is TRBJ1-2; no definite D call. Per the germline V gene, CDR1 is SGHDN and CDR2 is FVKESK. This CDR3 is 12 amino acids long. V gave up 4 bases and J gave up 4 bases, with 7 bases separating them. The CDR3 DNA reads TGTGCCAGCAGCCCCTCGCCCTATGGCTACACCTTC. Protein sequence: CASSPSPYGYTF.

This clonotype appeared many times. DNA of the CDR3: TGTGCCAGCAGCTTCCAAAACTATGGCTACACCTTC. Its protein product is CASSFQNYGYTF. J is TRBJ1-2 and V is TRBV7-9; D ambiguous. The CDR3 covers 12 residues. Germline-derived CDR1 and CDR2 are SEHNR and FQNEAQ (reference sequence). Trimming pared 3 bases from V and 2 bases from J, leaving 4 bases between.

This chain uses TRBV29-1 with TRBJ1-2, with D uncertain. The CDR3 totals 11 residues. Germline-derived CDR1 and CDR2 are SQVTM and ANQGSEA. Trimming removed 5 bases from V and 2 bases from J, with 6 bases in between. The CDR3 coding sequence is TGCAGCGTTTTTGAAAACTATGGCTACACCTTC. Translating it yields CSVFENYGYTF.

This clonotype was counted at least ten times. The V call is TRBV28, the J call TRBJ2-5; possibly TRBD1 or TRBD2 for D (5 bases each). The V end was cut by 2 bases, the J end by 4 bases, with 20 bases between. The CDR3 is 17 residues long. Looked up from germline, CDR1 is MDHEN and CDR2 is SYDVKM. Here the CDR3 DNA reads TGTGCCAGCAGTTTAGCGGGCAGGGAAGTATCAGGAGAGACCCAGTACTTC. Translated, it gives CASSLAGREVSGETQYF. The full variable domain, in which reference TRBV28 and TRBJ2-5 provide the parts outside the CDR3, is DVKVTQSSRYLVKRTGEKVFLECVQDMDHENMFWYRQDPGLGLRLIYFSYDVKMKEKGDIPEGYSVSREKKERFSLILESASTNQTSMYLCASSLAGREVSGETQYFGPGTRLLVL.

This clonotype was picked up many times. This CDR3 reads CATSEQDTDTQYF. The CDR3 DNA is TGTGCCACCAGTGAACAGGACACAGATACGCAGTATTTT. The chain carries TRBV24-1 and TRBJ2-3, with D tentatively TRBD1 (5 bases). The CDR3 is 13 residues long. Germline CDR1 and CDR2: KGHDR and SFDVKD. Trimming took 4 bases from V and 2 from J, leaving 6 bases between them.

This clonotype showed up just a few times. The genes are TRBV5-5 and TRBJ1-1; 7 positions match TRBD1. Germline CDR1 is SGHKS and CDR2 is YYEKEE (reference sequence). J gave up 1 base and V 1 base, and 4 bases lay outside the gene matches. This CDR3 has 15 residues. CDR3 protein: CASSLTGTANTEAFF. Here the CDR3 DNA reads TGTGCCAGCAGCTTGACCGGGACAGCGAACACTGAAGCTTTCTTT. Full variable domain (remainder filled in from reference TRBV5-5 and TRBJ1-1): DAGVTQSPTHLIKTRGQQVTLRCSPISGHKSVSWYQQVLGQGPQFIFQYYEKEERGRGNFPDRFSARQFPNYSSELNVNALLLGDSALYLCASSLTGTANTEAFFGQGTRLTVV.

Ten or more counts support this clonotype. The genes are TRBV19 and TRBJ2-2; 11 bases are shared with TRBD2. Germline-derived CDR1 and CDR2 are LNHDA and SQIVND (reference sequence). The CDR3 has 15 residues. Trimming removed 8 bases from V and 1 base from J; junction bases left unmatched: 3. The CDR3 region is CASRGLAGNTGELFF. DNA of the CDR3: TGTGCCAGTCGAGGACTAGCGGGGAACACCGGGGAGCTGTTTTTT.